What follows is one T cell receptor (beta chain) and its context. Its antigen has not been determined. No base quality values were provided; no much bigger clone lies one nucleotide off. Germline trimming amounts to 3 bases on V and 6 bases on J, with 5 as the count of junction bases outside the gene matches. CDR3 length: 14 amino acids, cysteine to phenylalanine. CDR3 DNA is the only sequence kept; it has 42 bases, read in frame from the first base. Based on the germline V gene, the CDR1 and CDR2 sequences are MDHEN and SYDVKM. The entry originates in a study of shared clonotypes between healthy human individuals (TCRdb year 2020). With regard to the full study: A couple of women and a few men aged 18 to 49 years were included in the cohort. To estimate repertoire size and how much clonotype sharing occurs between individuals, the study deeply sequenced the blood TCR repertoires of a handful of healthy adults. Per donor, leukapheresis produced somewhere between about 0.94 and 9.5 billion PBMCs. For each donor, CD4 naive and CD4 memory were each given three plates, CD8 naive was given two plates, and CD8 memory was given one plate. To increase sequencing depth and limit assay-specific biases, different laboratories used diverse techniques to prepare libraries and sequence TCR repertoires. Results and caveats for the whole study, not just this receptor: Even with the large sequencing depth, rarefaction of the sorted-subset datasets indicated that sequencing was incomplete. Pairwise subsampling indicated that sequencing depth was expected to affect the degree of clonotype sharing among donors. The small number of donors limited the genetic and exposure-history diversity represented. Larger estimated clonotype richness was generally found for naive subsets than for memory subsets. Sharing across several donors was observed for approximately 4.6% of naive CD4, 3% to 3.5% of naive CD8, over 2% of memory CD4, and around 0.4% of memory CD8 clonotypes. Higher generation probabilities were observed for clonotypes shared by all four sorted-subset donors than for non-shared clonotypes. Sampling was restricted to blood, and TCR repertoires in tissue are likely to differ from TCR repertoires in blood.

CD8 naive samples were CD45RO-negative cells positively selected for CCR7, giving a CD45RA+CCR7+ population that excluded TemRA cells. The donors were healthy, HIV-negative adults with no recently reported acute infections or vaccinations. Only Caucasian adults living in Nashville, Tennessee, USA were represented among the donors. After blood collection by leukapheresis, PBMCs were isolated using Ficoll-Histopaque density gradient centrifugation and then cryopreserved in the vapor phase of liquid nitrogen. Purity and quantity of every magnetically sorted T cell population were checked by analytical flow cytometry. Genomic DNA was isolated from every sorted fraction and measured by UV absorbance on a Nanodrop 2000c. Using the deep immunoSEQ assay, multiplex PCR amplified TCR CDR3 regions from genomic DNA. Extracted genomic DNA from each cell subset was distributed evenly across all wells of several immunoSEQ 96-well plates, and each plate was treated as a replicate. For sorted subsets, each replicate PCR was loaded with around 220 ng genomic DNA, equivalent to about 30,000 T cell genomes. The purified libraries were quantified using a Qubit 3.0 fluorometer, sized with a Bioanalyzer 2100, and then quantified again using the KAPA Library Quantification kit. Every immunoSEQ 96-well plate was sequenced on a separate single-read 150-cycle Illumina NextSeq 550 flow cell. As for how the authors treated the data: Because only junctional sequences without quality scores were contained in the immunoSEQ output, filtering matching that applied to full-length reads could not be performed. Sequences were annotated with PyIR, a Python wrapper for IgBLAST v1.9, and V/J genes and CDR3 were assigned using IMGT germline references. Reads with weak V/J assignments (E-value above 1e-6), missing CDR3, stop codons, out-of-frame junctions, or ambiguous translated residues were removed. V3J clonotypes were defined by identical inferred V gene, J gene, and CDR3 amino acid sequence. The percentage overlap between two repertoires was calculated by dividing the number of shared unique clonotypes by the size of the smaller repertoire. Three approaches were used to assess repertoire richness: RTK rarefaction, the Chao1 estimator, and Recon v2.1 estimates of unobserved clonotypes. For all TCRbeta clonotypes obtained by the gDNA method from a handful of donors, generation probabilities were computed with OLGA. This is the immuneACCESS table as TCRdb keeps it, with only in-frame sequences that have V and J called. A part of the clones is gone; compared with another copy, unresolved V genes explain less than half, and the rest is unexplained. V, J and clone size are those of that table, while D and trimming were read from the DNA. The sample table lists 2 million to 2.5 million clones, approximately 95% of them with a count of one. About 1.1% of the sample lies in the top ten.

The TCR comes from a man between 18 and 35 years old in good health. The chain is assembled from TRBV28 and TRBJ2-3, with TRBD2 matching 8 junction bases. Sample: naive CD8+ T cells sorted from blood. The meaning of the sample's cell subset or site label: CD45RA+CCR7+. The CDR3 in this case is CASSFTSGGDTQYF. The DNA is TGTGCCAGCAGTTTTACTAGCGGAGGGGATACGCAGTATTTT.